This T cell receptor beta chain was profiled in a study of T cell responses to AZD1222 COVID-19 vaccine. The study, taken as a whole, reports: With dominance at 160-218 and 743-854, vaccine-associated CD4 TCRs spanned spike. Seropositivity was recorded at baseline in only a handful of AZD1222 recipients. Increased Spike-specific TCR breadth and depth were observed after two AZD1222 doses. Repertoires were sampled only after the peak T cell response.

Clones were sequenced by immunoSEQ multiplex PCR, and TCRdb holds only the in-frame ones, with some missing. Here the sample spans some 31,000 clones, approximately 80% being singletons. This clone is a singleton in its sample. What it binds is not known. V was shortened by 0 bases and J by 7 bases, with 17 bases between the two germline ends. From germline, CDR1 is SGHRS and CDR2 YFSETQ. The CDR3 has 16 amino acids. V usage is TRBV5-1 and J usage is TRBJ2-1; a possible D gene is TRBD1 (5 bases). This receptor was obtained from an adult who received the AZD1222 COVID-19 vaccine. Sequences were derived from peripheral blood, sampled 28 days after the second AZD1222 dose. CDR3 DNA: TGCGCCAGCAGCTTGGCAGGCAGGGCGGTCTGGAATGAGCAGTTCTTC. It is translated as CASSLAGRAVWNEQFF.